These 4 T cell receptor beta chains were all obtained from the same sample, sequenced in a study of TET2 disruption in CD19-targeted CAR T cells. What these receptors recognize is not known. Treatment given: autologous CTL019 cells: CD19 CAR with 4-1BB and CD3 zeta domains. Profiled with immunoSEQ multiplex PCR; TCRdb holds only in-frame clones, not every one. The sample totals 20,000 to 30,000 clones. The sequencing here drew on CD8- CAR+ T cells sorted from cultured blood T cells, taken for CD19 CAR T cell therapy. Subset here: CD8-negative CAR-positive T cells from the infusion product. The receptors derive from a man between 65 and 85 years old with chronic lymphocytic leukemia.

To note about this clone: The DNA ends 3 residues before the CDR3 does, and the rest of the CDR3 is filled in from the germline J gene. The chain recombines TRBV19 with TRBJ1-1, with a weak D call TRBD1 (5 bases). In germline, CDR1 is LNHDA, CDR2 SQIVND (reference sequence). The CDR3 loop spans 15 amino acids. The V end lost 8 bases, the J end lost 1 base, and 17 bases lay between the germline ends. CDR3 DNA (partial): TGTGCCAGTGTGACGATCGGGGGTGGGAACACTGAA. Translated, it gives CASVTIGGGNTE. The entire CDR3 reads CASVTIGGGNTEAFF.

Comment on this clone: The read finishes 3 residues shy of the CDR3 end, and the germline J gene is used to complete it. The chain carries TRBV5-4 and TRBJ2-5; TRBD2 matches 8 bases. The trim removed 1 base at V and 4 bases at J, leaving 6 bases unmatched. The CDR3 is made up of 15 amino acids. The germline gives CDR1 SGHNT, CDR2 YYREEE (reference sequence). The DNA read from the CDR3 is TGTGCCAGCAGCTTGCGGGGGGGGGATGTAGAGACC. Its translation is CASSLRGGDVET. The whole CDR3 sequence reads CASSLRGGDVETQYF.

For this clone: The sequenced fragment ends 3 residues before the CDR3 boundary, so the rest is inferred from the germline J gene. This sequence joins TRBV6-2 or TRBV6-3 and TRBJ2-4; maybe TRBD1 (5 bases). The CDR3 is 13 residues long. Germline-derived CDR1 and CDR2 are MNHEY and SVGEGT. Partial CDR3 DNA: TGTGCCAGCAGTGACAGCGAAGGATATGGT. Translation gives CASSDSEGYG. The whole CDR3 region reads CASSDSEGYGQYF.

Concerning this clone: The read comes to an end 3 residues before the CDR3 does, leaving the germline J gene to fill in the end. Other DNA sequences in the sample encode the same CDR3. The genes are TRBV12-3 or TRBV12-4 and TRBJ1-2, with D maybe TRBD1 (6 bases). The CDR3 is 14 residues long. The CDR3 loop reads CASSGRPTGFGYTF. CDR3 DNA, as far as it was read: TGTGCCAGCAGCGGAAGACCCACAGGGTTTGGT.